This T cell receptor beta chain comes out of a study of T cells in Graves' hyperthyroidism and ophthalmopathy. V lost 0 bases and J lost 3, with 14 bases in between. Germline V gene lookup returns CDR1 DFQATT and CDR2 SNEGSKA (reference sequence). The length of the CDR3 is 15 residues. PBMCs were obtained from 7.5 to 10 ml fresh peripheral blood. The source material, RNA transcripts, was used to amplify TCR beta CDR3 regions. In the first-round RT-PCR of the TCR CDR3, the HTBI primer set was used. TCRdb ran MiXCR on the multiplex PCR reads and lists one entry per CDR3 protein. Among a few hundred thousand distinct CDR3 sequences listed, more than 15% were seen once.

The chain links TRBV20-1 to TRBJ1-2; a possible D gene is TRBD1 (6 bases). This receptor was obtained from a woman between 18 and 29 years old with Graves' ophthalmopathy. Material: blood. CDR3 protein: CSARDRQAADYGYTF. The CDR3 DNA reads TGCAGTGCTAGAGATCGACAGGCGGCCGACTATGGCTACACCTTC.